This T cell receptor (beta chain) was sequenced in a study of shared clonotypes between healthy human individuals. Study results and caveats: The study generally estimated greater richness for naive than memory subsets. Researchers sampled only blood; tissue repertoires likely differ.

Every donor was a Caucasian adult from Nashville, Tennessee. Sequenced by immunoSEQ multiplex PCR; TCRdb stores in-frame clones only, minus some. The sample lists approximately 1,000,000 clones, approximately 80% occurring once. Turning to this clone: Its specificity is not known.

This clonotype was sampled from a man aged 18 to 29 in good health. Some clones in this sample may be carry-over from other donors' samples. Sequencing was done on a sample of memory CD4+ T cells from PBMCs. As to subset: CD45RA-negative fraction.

CDR3 loop: CASSPLGAGYTEAFF. As DNA, the CDR3 is TGTGCCAGCAGCCCCCTGGGGGCCGGGTACACTGAAGCTTTCTTT. The V gene is TRBV7-9, the J gene TRBJ1-1, with a tentative D call TRBD1 (6 bases). V lost 5 bases and J lost 3, with 16 bases in between. CDR1 and CDR2 from the germline V gene are SEHNR and FQNEAQ (reference sequence). There are 15 residues in the CDR3.